The clone carrying this TCR beta chain has only a few counts. No antigen is known for it. Incorporated into the TCR beta cDNA libraries were unique molecular identifiers, which served to reduce PCR and sequencing biases. cDNA molecules numbering roughly 0.5 million came from approximately 0.91 to 9.4 million T cells. TCRdb itself ran the PCR reads through MiXCR, one entry per CDR3 protein. The data contain 170,000 or so distinct CDR3 sequences, about 32% of them singletons. The data were taken from a study of post-analysis software for immune sequencing data. Study-wide context: The patients showed relapsing-remitting, secondary progressive and progressive-relapsing multiple sclerosis courses.

The CDR3 is 15 residues long. Germline trimming cut 5 bases from V and 7 bases from J; bases unmatched to any gene: 10. CDR1 is SGHNT and CDR2 is YENEEA in the germline V gene. Study-wide results and limits: The F measure placed samples prepared in the same batch into strongly shared clusters. Among multiple sclerosis patients, normalized Chao1 diversity was significantly below that of controls. Included in a set of a few TRBV segments more frequent in patients than controls were TRBV5-6, TRBV5-1 and TRBV20-1.

This chain uses TRBV11-3 with TRBJ2-3; TRBD1 agrees at 9 bases. The sequencing sample was made of blood. The sequence was obtained from a girl between 10 and 17 years old with multiple sclerosis. CDR3 sequence: CASSTSGTGRNTQYF. The CDR3 DNA sequence: TGTGCCAGCAGCACTTCCGGGACAGGGAGAAATACGCAGTATTTT.